The clone carrying this T cell receptor beta chain occurred once. The protocol was immunoSEQ multiplex PCR, while the TCRdb copy is restricted to in-frame clones and leaves out a portion. The sample has approximately 16,000 clones; roughly four fifths are singletons. The sample comes from a study of T cell changes during pregnancy in multiple sclerosis. The CDR3 length is 13 residues. Trimming took 2 bases from V and 5 from J, leaving 10 bases between them. CDR1 and CDR2 from the germline V gene are SQVTM and ANQGSEA. The chain joins TRBV29-1 to TRBJ2-1, with a possible D match to TRBD2 (6 bases). The source is a female donor in good health, enrolled as a control in a pregnancy study. Sequenced here: CD8+ T cells from peripheral blood mononuclear cells, sampled after pregnancy. The CDR3 DNA follows: TGCAGCGTTGAAACGGGGGAAAACAATGAGCAGTTCTTC. Its translation: CSVETGENNEQFF.